Shown below are 25 T cell receptor beta chains from a single sample sequenced in a study of T cell responses to AZD1222 COVID-19 vaccine. Clones were read by immunoSEQ multiplex PCR, and TCRdb kept only the in-frame ones, dropping some. The sample lists approximately 120,000 clones; just under 90% were seen once. The starting material was peripheral blood, obtained on day 0 of AZD1222 vaccination. The receptors derive from an adult in good health.

The chain uses TRBV24-1 and TRBJ2-1; maybe TRBD2 (6 bases). V lost 5 bases to trimming and J lost 4 bases, with 14 bases between them. This CDR3 has 15 residues. Looked up from germline, CDR1 is KGHDR and CDR2 is SFDVKD. CDR3 region: CATSGGGGGYNEQFF. The DNA of the CDR3 is TGTGCCACCAGTGGGGGAGGTGGGGGATACAATGAGCAGTTCTTC.

The J gene is TRBJ1-1, the V gene TRBV27; no clear D gene. The CDR3 runs to 14 residues. The V gene lost 6 bases and the J gene lost 1 base, with 12 bases spanning the gap. Germline assignment: CDR1 MNHEY and CDR2 SMNVEV (reference sequence). In DNA, the CDR3 is TGTGCCAGCAGCCGACGTTCGGGGAACACTGAAGCTTTCTTT. Its protein is CASSRRSGNTEAFF.

This clone was seen once. The V gene is TRBV7-8, the J gene TRBJ2-7; no reliable D call. With 5 bases removed from V and 1 base from J, the gap between germline ends came to 12 bases. The germline V gene encodes CDR1 SGHVS and CDR2 FQNEAQ. The length of the CDR3 is 14 residues. The CDR3: CASSITPPSYEQYF. The CDR3, as DNA: TGTGCCAGCAGCATTACGCCCCCTTCCTACGAGCAGTACTTC.

The rearrangement uses TRBV19 and TRBJ2-2, with 8 bases matching TRBD2. There are 16 residues in the CDR3. Germline values: CDR1 LNHDA, CDR2 SQIVND (reference sequence). V was clipped by 1 base and J by 3 bases; unmatched bases: 4. The CDR3 DNA follows: TGTGCCAGTAGTATAGCGAGCGGGAGATACACCGGGGAGCTGTTTTTT. It is translated as CASSIASGRYTGELFF.

J is TRBJ2-7 and V is TRBV2; 9 nucleotides match TRBD2. The CDR3 totals 14 residues. The trim removed 8 bases at V and 6 bases at J, leaving 11 bases unmatched. Germline V CDR1 and CDR2: SNHLY, FYNNEI. CDR3 bases: TGTGCCAGCTCCATAGCGGGAGTACAGGGCGAGCAGTACTTC. Translation: CASSIAGVQGEQYF.

The V call is TRBV29-1, the J call TRBJ2-3, with unresolved D. Trimming cost V 0 bases and J 0 bases, with 7 bases left between them. The germline CDR1 and CDR2 sequences are SQVTM and ANQGSEA. The CDR3 runs to 14 residues. As DNA, the CDR3 is TGCAGCGTTGAAGACAGGAAGAGCACAGATACGCAGTATTTT. The encoded protein is CSVEDRKSTDTQYF.

This clone has only a few counts. This chain joins TRBV10-2 and TRBJ2-7; tentatively, D is TRBD1 or TRBD2 (5 bases each). Trimming shortened V by 7 bases and J by 3 bases, and 16 bases separated the two germline ends. This CDR3 is built from 14 residues. CDR1 is WSHSY and CDR2 is SAAADI in the germline V gene. The CDR3 region has the DNA TGCGCCAGCATGACGGGGACGGCGGTCTACGAGCAGTACTTC. The encoded protein is CASMTGTAVYEQYF.

This sequence joins TRBV28 and TRBJ1-5; unclear D gene. V was trimmed by 4 bases and J by 4 bases, leaving 5 bases between them. Germline-derived CDR1 and CDR2 are MDHEN and SYDVKM. CDR3 length: 12 amino acids. CDR3 in amino acids: CASSSNNQPQHF. The CDR3 DNA reads TGTGCCAGCAGTTCCAATAATCAGCCCCAGCATTTT.

The V and J genes are TRBV3-1 (or the pseudogene TRBV3-2) and TRBJ1-2; D gene unclear. In germline, CDR1 is LGHDT, CDR2 YNNKEL (reference sequence). Trimming pared 3 bases from V and 7 bases from J, leaving 6 bases between. This CDR3 spans 11 amino acids. CDR3 sequence (DNA): TGTGCCAGCAGCCAGGGTGGTGGCTACACCTTC. Translation gives CASSQGGGYTF.

V is TRBV21-1 and J is TRBJ2-5; the table gives TRBD1 as D, unverified against the DNA. TRBV21-1 has pseudogene status. The CDR3 has 15 residues. The CDR3 here is CASSFDRDLQETQYF. The CDR3 DNA follows: TGTGCCAGCAGCTTCGACAGGGACCTACAAGAGACCCAGTACTTC.

This clone was found a few times. The chain has TRBV20-1 and TRBJ1-5, with D perhaps matching TRBD1 (5 bases). The V and J ends lost 5 bases and 6 bases respectively, with 8 bases between them. Germline V gives CDR1 DFQATT, CDR2 SNEGSKA (reference sequence). CDR3 length: 11 residues. CDR3 bases: TGCAGTGCTGCAGGGCTTCAGCCCCAGCATTTT. This encodes CSAAGLQPQHF.

With respect to this clone: One junction end does not reproduce the germline sequence, and a read error may be involved. The gene calls are TRBV2 and TRBJ1-6; D not resolved. Germline V gene sequence: CDR1 SNHLY, CDR2 FYNNEI. CDR3 length equals 13 residues. The CDR3: CASSGSSNSPLHF. CDR3 nucleotides: TGTGCCAGCAGCGGCTCCTCTAATTCACCCCTCCACTTT.

The chain joins TRBV13 to TRBJ2-1, with TRBD2 matching 9 bases. Germline assignment: CDR1 PRHDT and CDR2 FYEKMQ (reference sequence). This CDR3 comprises 16 residues. J was trimmed by 13 bases and V by 5 bases; bases with no gene match: 18. This CDR3 is CASSRVARELAGAQFF. CDR3 DNA sequence: TGTGCCAGCAGCCGGGTCGCCAGGGAACTAGCGGGCGCCCAGTTCTTC.

The chain joins TRBV2 to TRBJ2-1; 9 nucleotides align to TRBD1. Germline trimming cut 7 bases from V and 5 bases from J; bases unmatched to any gene: 9. The CDR3 spans 15 residues. Germline V lookup: CDR1 SNHLY, CDR2 FYNNEI. This CDR3 reads CASNKRGTGNNEQFF. The CDR3 bases are TGTGCCAGCAACAAAAGGGGGACAGGGAACAATGAGCAGTTCTTC.

The J gene is TRBJ2-3, the V gene TRBV7-2, with 12 nucleotides matching TRBD2. The CDR3 has 18 amino acids. Trimming took 4 bases from V and 5 from J; bases not matched to a gene: 13. Germline V gene data show CDR1 as SGHTA and CDR2 as FQGNSA. For the CDR3, the DNA is TGTGCCAGCAGCTCCGTGCTAGCGGGAGGGCCTCGCGGAGATACGCAGTATTTT. Translation gives CASSSVLAGGPRGDTQYF.

V and J are TRBV19 and TRBJ1-2, with TRBD1 identical over 8 bases. V lost 7 bases to trimming and J lost 8 bases; unmatched junction nucleotides: 6. The CDR3 runs to 12 residues. CDR1 LNHDA and CDR2 SQIVND come from the germline V gene (reference sequence). The CDR3 coding sequence is TGTGCCAGTAACGACAGGGGAGGCGGCTACACCTTC. This gives the protein CASNDRGGGYTF.

This chain links TRBV7-2 with TRBJ2-3; possible D gene TRBD2, 6 bases. V shed 8 bases and J shed 0 bases, with 15 bases lying between them. Per the germline V gene, CDR1 is SGHTA and CDR2 is FQGNSA. The CDR3 extends over 15 amino acids. As DNA, the CDR3 is TGTGCCAGCCGGATCGGGGGATTTAGCACAGATACGCAGTATTTT. Protein product: CASRIGGFSTDTQYF.

The genes are TRBV6-5 and TRBJ1-3; possible D gene TRBD1, 5 bases. The V gene lost 5 bases and the J gene lost 4 bases, with 9 bases spanning the gap. CDR1 and CDR2 (germline): MNHEY, SVGAGI. The CDR3 spans 13 residues. This chain's CDR3 is CASSPRVGNTIYF. The CDR3 coding sequence is TGTGCCAGCAGTCCCAGGGTGGGAAACACCATATATTTT.

This rearrangement joins TRBV25-1 to TRBJ1-6; 7 bases map to TRBD1. CDR1 is MGHDK, CDR2 SYGVNS, per germline. The CDR3 totals 13 residues. The trim removed 5 bases at V and 9 bases at J, leaving 4 bases unmatched. CDR3 nucleotides: TGTGCCAGCAGTCGACAGGGAGGTTCACCCCTCCACTTT. Its protein is CASSRQGGSPLHF.

The chain uses TRBV11-2 and TRBJ2-7; 7 nucleotides line up with TRBD2. After removal of 2 bases from V and 2 bases from J, the junction contained 6 bases not matched to a gene. In germline, CDR1 is SGHAT, CDR2 FQNNGV. The CDR3 length is 15 residues. CDR3 in amino acids: CASSLNLAETYEQYF. CDR3 nucleotides: TGTGCCAGCAGCTTAAACCTAGCGGAAACCTACGAGCAGTACTTC.

This clone appeared a few times. DNA for the CDR3: TGTGCCTGGAGTCACCTAGCGGGAGTGAATGAGCAGTTCTTC. This gives the protein CAWSHLAGVNEQFF. V gene TRBV30 combines with J gene TRBJ2-1; 10 bases line up with TRBD2. Looked up from germline, CDR1 is GTSNPN and CDR2 is SVGIG (reference sequence). V dropped 2 bases and J dropped 7; count of bases not matched to a gene: 5. CDR3 length equals 14 residues.

V is TRBV2 and J is TRBJ1-5, with a weak D call TRBD1 (6 bases). The CDR3 contains 14 residues. Per germline, CDR1 SNHLY and CDR2 FYNNEI. Trimming stripped 5 bases from V and 3 bases from J, with 11 bases between. CDR3 residues: CASSTGASNQPQHF. The DNA of the CDR3 is TGTGCCAGCAGTACGGGGGCCTCCAATCAGCCCCAGCATTTT.

This clone showed up just a few times. This sequence joins TRBV6-1 and TRBJ2-7; D is uncertain. V lost 1 base and J 1 base, leaving 8 bases between the germline ends. In germline, CDR1 is MNHNS, CDR2 SASEGT. The CDR3 runs 14 residues. CDR3 region: CASSEVPISYEQYF. The CDR3 coding sequence is TGTGCCAGCAGTGAAGTTCCGATTTCCTACGAGCAGTACTTC.

CDR3 nucleotide sequence: TGTGCCAGCAGCGTAGCGAGCGGGGACTACGAGCAGTACTTC. This translates into CASSVASGDYEQYF. The V and J genes are TRBV9 and TRBJ2-7; 7 bases fit TRBD2. CDR1 and CDR2 (germline): SGDLS, YYNGEE. V shed 0 bases and J 3 bases; nucleotides not matched to a gene: 3. This CDR3 contains 14 residues. The whole variable domain, filled in from reference TRBV9 and TRBJ2-7, reads DSGVTQTPKHLITATGQRVTLRCSPRSGDLSVYWYQQSLDQGLQFLIQYYNGEERAKGNILERFSAQQFPDLHSELNLSSLELGDSALYFCASSVASGDYEQYFGPGTRLTVT.

The J gene is TRBJ2-3, the V gene TRBV9; TRBD2 agrees at 7 bases. Germline trimming cut 4 bases from V and 2 bases from J; bases unmatched to any gene: 7. The CDR3 is 15 residues long. Germline V gene sequence: CDR1 SGDLS, CDR2 YYNGEE. CDR3 nucleotides: TGTGCCAGCAGCCCCCGGGACTACCTCACAGATACGCAGTATTTT. This codes for CASSPRDYLTDTQYF.